This T cell receptor beta chain came from a study of CD8+ T cells in alopecia areata. TCR sequencing used cDNA made by reverse transcription of extracted RNA. Here immunoSEQ multiplex PCR was the method, and the copy in TCRdb shows in-frame clones only, minus some. The data show about 150,000 clones, 45% to 65% seen once. CDR1 SQVTM and CDR2 ANQGSEA come from the germline V gene. The CDR3 loop spans 13 amino acids. Trimming stripped 4 bases from V and 4 bases from J, with 14 bases between. This clone was detected only a few times. Treatment described: oral pan-JAK inhibitor, 5-10 mg twice daily. The TCR comes from a human donor with alopecia areata. The chain uses TRBV29-1 and TRBJ2-7, with a tentative D call TRBD2 (7 bases). The sequences come from CD8+ T cells sorted from blood, collected at week 4, from a patient treated with tofacitinib. CDR3 sequence: CSVVRGGNYEQYF. In DNA, the CDR3 is TGCAGCGTTGTGAGGGGGGGCAATTACGAGCAGTACTTC.